The 24 T cell receptor beta chains reported below all come from one sample, sequenced in a study of blood T cells in healthy people across ages. For the second PCR, which ran for roughly 6 to 11 cycles, a sample-barcoded 5' primer and a J-beta primer mix were used. TCRdb processed the 5' RACE reads anew with MiXCR; each CDR3 protein has one entry. Of roughly 560,000 distinct CDR3 sequences in the sample, more than 20% are singletons; the top ten hold 8.7%. This sample also belongs to another study, concerning T cells of mothers and their children.

The material sequenced was blood. These receptors originate from a boy aged 10-17 years in good health.

This clonotype appeared once. The V and J genes are TRBV20-1 and TRBJ2-5; D is ambiguous. Trimming stripped 3 bases from V and 2 bases from J, with 7 bases between. This CDR3 spans 12 amino acids. Germline-derived CDR1 and CDR2 are DFQATT and SNEGSKA (reference sequence). CDR3 nucleotides: TGCAGTGCTAGGCCACAGCAAGAGACCCAGTACTTC. Its protein is CSARPQQETQYF.

The gene calls are TRBV6-4 and TRBJ2-1, with 8 bases aligning to TRBD2. Germline V CDR1 and CDR2: MRHNA, SNTAGT. The CDR3 is made up of 14 amino acids. V trimming: 1 base; J trimming: 6 bases; junction bases outside the gene matches: 2. The CDR3, as DNA: TGTGCCAGCAGTGACTACGGGGGGGCCAATGAGCAGTTCTTC. Amino acid sequence: CASSDYGGANEQFF.

The chain joins TRBV29-1 to TRBJ1-1, with 12 bases identical to TRBD1. Germline V gene data show CDR1 as SQVTM and CDR2 as ANQGSEA. The length of the CDR3 is 14 residues. With V trimmed by 5 bases and J by 6 bases, 7 bases remained unmatched. The CDR3 loop reads CSVRDRGRWAEAFF. Written as DNA, the CDR3 is TGCAGCGTTCGGGACAGGGGGCGCTGGGCTGAAGCTTTCTTT.

The rearrangement joins TRBV28 to TRBJ2-7; either TRBD1 or TRBD2 may fit D (6 bases each). In germline, CDR1 is MDHEN, CDR2 SYDVKM. The ends were cut back, 1 base at V and 1 base at J, with 14 bases in the middle. The CDR3 is 16 amino acids. CDR3 nucleotides: TGTGCCAGCAGTTTATTCTTGGGGGGCGGATCCTACGAGCAGTACTTC. Protein sequence: CASSLFLGGGSYEQYF.

The chain links TRBV28 to TRBJ2-1; maybe TRBD2 (5 bases). The germline CDR1 and CDR2 sequences are MDHEN and SYDVKM. V lost 3 bases to trimming and J lost 4 bases, with 13 bases between them. CDR3 length: 15 amino acids. CDR3 in DNA: TGTGCCAGCAGTTTGATTCGGCGCGGGTACAATGAGCAGTTCTTC. Its translation: CASSLIRRGYNEQFF.

The rearrangement links TRBV7-9 to TRBJ1-4; D ambiguous. V was trimmed by 0 bases and J by 7 bases, leaving 9 bases between them. Germline-derived CDR1 and CDR2 are SEHNR and FQNEAQ (reference sequence). The CDR3 spans 14 residues. The CDR3 region is CASSLATEGEKLFF. The CDR3 DNA reads as TGTGCCAGCAGCTTAGCTACCGAGGGTGAAAAACTGTTTTTT.

This clonotype was observed a handful of times. This chain uses TRBV12-3 or TRBV12-4 with TRBJ2-1; 7 bases map to TRBD2. This CDR3 contains 17 residues. With V trimmed by 3 bases and J by 7 bases, 15 bases remained unmatched. CDR3 protein: CASSFETGEGLGNEQFF. In DNA, the CDR3 is TGTGCCAGCAGTTTCGAAACGGGGGAGGGCCTCGGGAATGAGCAGTTCTTC.

This clonotype was counted a few times. V and J are TRBV18 and TRBJ2-5; possibly TRBD1 for D (6 bases). TRBJ2-7 explains the end of the DNA better; the J call may be wrong. The germline CDR1 and CDR2 sequences are KGHSH and LQKENI. The CDR3 is 14 residues long. The CDR3 DNA sequence: TGTGCCAGCTCACCAGGAGGACAGCGTGTCGAGCAGTACTTC. Translation gives CASSPGGQRVEQYF.

The chain has TRBV2 and TRBJ2-1, with D maybe TRBD2 (6 bases). CDR3 length: 13 residues. Germline CDR1 is SNHLY and CDR2 is FYNNEI. Trimming shortened V by 6 bases and J by 1 base, and 7 bases separated the two germline ends. CDR3 coding DNA: TGTGCCAGCAGGGACTATTCCTACAATGAGCAGTTCTTC. Translating it yields CASRDYSYNEQFF.

This clonotype turned up a few times. The chain is built from TRBV9 and TRBJ2-4; D is perhaps TRBD1 or TRBD2 (7 bases each). This CDR3 is built from 15 residues. Germline lookup yields CDR1 SGDLS and CDR2 YYNGEE. Deletions cut 0 bases from V and 8 bases from J, with 15 bases between. Written as DNA, the CDR3 is TGTGCCAGCAGCGTAGACGGCAGGGGGGGGGACATTCAGTACTTC. Translating gives CASSVDGRGGDIQYF.

The sample holds a few counts of this clonotype. Sequence at one end of the junction differs from germline and may be a read error. The chain carries TRBV29-1 and TRBJ2-1; 12 bases are a match to TRBD2. CDR3 length: 16 amino acids. Per germline, CDR1 SQVTM and CDR2 ANQGSEA. CDR3 in amino acids: CSVEDRGVQGLAGGLF. The CDR3 DNA sequence: TGCAGCGTTGAAGATCGAGGGGTCCAAGGCCTAGCGGGAGGGCTCTTC.

The chain has TRBV20-1 and TRBJ2-3, with TRBD2 matching 9 bases. Germline V CDR1 and CDR2: DFQATT, SNEGSKA (reference sequence). The CDR3 spans 15 residues. The J segment lost 4 bases and the V segment lost 0 bases, leaving 5 bases of the junction unmatched. The CDR3 loop reads CSARERGGFPDTQYF. DNA of the CDR3: TGCAGTGCTAGAGAGCGGGGGGGCTTCCCAGATACGCAGTATTTT.

The rearrangement joins TRBV5-6 to TRBJ2-7; D is undetermined. Germline CDR1 SGHDT, CDR2 YYEEEE. Trimming stripped 4 bases from V and 1 base from J, with 15 bases between. This CDR3 contains 15 residues. DNA for the CDR3: TGTGCCAGCAGCCCCGGGCAGGTCGCATCCTACGAGCAGTACTTC. The encoded protein is CASSPGQVASYEQYF.

The V call is TRBV6-5, the J call TRBJ1-1; D gene uncertain. The germline gives CDR1 MNHEY, CDR2 SVGAGI. V lost 6 bases, J lost 0 bases, and 8 bases lay in between. This CDR3 region has 13 residues. CDR3 sequence: CASRNNMNTEAFF. The CDR3 DNA reads TGTGCCAGCAGAAACAACATGAACACTGAAGCTTTCTTT.

There are a few counts of this clonotype. The gene calls are TRBV5-1 and TRBJ2-4; D is possibly TRBD2 (6 bases). CDR3 length: 16 amino acids. V lost 0 bases, J lost 3 bases, and 13 bases lay in between. Germline V gene sequence: CDR1 SGHRS, CDR2 YFSETQ. The CDR3: CASSLGRGFVKNIQYF. CDR3 DNA sequence: TGCGCCAGCAGCTTGGGGCGGGGTTTCGTCAAAAACATTCAGTACTTC.

This chain joins TRBV28 and TRBJ1-4, with a weak D call TRBD1 (5 bases). V lost 3 bases to trimming and J lost 9 bases, with 14 bases between them. The CDR3 totals 14 residues. The V gene's germline CDR1 is MDHEN and CDR2 SYDVKM. CDR3 loop: CASSLGRVGQKLFF. CDR3 coding DNA: TGTGCCAGCAGTTTGGGCAGGGTCGGTCAAAAACTGTTTTTT.

This clonotype was seen ten or more times. The rearrangement links TRBV29-1 to TRBJ2-1, with D perhaps matching TRBD1 or TRBD2 (5 bases each). Trimming stripped 2 bases from V and 5 bases from J, with 13 bases between. The CDR3 has 14 residues. Germline V CDR1 and CDR2: SQVTM, ANQGSEA. CDR3 residues: CSVEILGPNNEQFF. CDR3 nucleotides: TGCAGCGTTGAAATCTTGGGACCAAACAATGAGCAGTTCTTC.

This clonotype was counted a few times. The gene calls are TRBV4-3 and TRBJ2-3, with TRBD2 matching over 10 bases. This CDR3 comprises 17 residues. Germline CDR1 is LGHNA and CDR2 is YSLEER. J gave up 0 bases and V 4 bases, and 7 bases lay outside the gene matches. In nucleotides, the CDR3 is TGCGCCAGCAGCCGACGGCTAGCGGGGGCTAGCACAGATACGCAGTATTTT. This translates into CASSRRLAGASTDTQYF.

The J gene is TRBJ2-7, the V gene TRBV4-3; 8 bases map to TRBD1. The CDR3 covers 15 residues. Looked up from germline, CDR1 is LGHNA and CDR2 is YSLEER. V shed 2 bases, J shed 0 bases, and the junction held 3 bases outside the gene matches. This CDR3 reads CASSQNRGFSYEQYF. DNA for the CDR3: TGCGCCAGCAGCCAAAACAGGGGGTTCTCCTACGAGCAGTACTTC.

This clonotype was observed a handful of times. The chain has TRBV15 and TRBJ2-5, with D possibly TRBD1 on 5 matching bases. V was shortened by 3 bases and J by 3 bases, with 11 bases between the two germline ends. The CDR3 covers 14 residues. Germline loops: CDR1 LNHNV, CDR2 YYDKDF (reference sequence). In nucleotides, the CDR3 is TGTGCCACCAGCAGCTATTTAGGGGAAGAGACCCAGTACTTC. This gives the protein CATSSYLGEETQYF.

In its sample, this clonotype was seen once. The rearrangement links TRBV12-3 or TRBV12-4 to TRBJ2-1; the match to TRBD1 covers 9 bases. V lost 8 bases, J lost 1 base, and 6 bases stayed unmatched. There are 15 residues in the CDR3. CDR3 in amino acids: CASAGQGDSYNEQFF. DNA for the CDR3: TGTGCCAGCGCGGGACAGGGAGATTCCTACAATGAGCAGTTCTTC.

The chain couples TRBV6-6 to TRBJ1-2; D unresolved. Germline-derived CDR1 and CDR2 are MNHNY and SVGAGI (reference sequence). This CDR3 comprises 13 residues. Trimming cost V 5 bases and J 4 bases, with 11 bases left between them. CDR3 amino acids: CASSGVEGYGYTF. As DNA, the CDR3 is TGTGCCAGCAGTGGGGTCGAGGGCTATGGCTACACCTTC.

J is TRBJ2-5 and V is TRBV5-1; D not certain. Trimming removed 2 bases from V and 6 bases from J, with 14 bases in between. This CDR3 has 14 residues. In germline, CDR1 is SGHRS, CDR2 YFSETQ. The CDR3 nucleotides read TGCGCCAGCAGCTTTAGTGACGCATATAAGACCCAGTACTTC. Protein sequence: CASSFSDAYKTQYF.

V and J are TRBV20-1 and TRBJ2-7; 8 bases line up with TRBD2. CDR1 and CDR2 (germline): DFQATT, SNEGSKA (reference sequence). The CDR3 has 13 amino acids. V shed 2 bases and J 3 bases; nucleotides not matched to a gene: 3. The CDR3 DNA reads as TGCAGTGCTAGATTGCTAGCGGGCTACGAGCAGTACTTC. This codes for CSARLLAGYEQYF.